Included here is one T cell receptor beta chain sequence, with context. Blood cells were analyzed directly, without culture or expansion. The sample is drawn from a study of neoadjuvant anti-PD-1 for oral cavity cancer. V lost 0 bases to trimming and J lost 3 bases; unmatched junction nucleotides: 5. Germline V gives CDR1 SGHRS, CDR2 YFSETQ. CDR3 length equals 16 residues. Using immunoSEQ multiplex PCR, the repertoire was profiled, and TCRdb retains in-frame clones only, with some absent. This table has roughly 18,000 clones, about 65% appearing once. The specimen comprised PBMCs, sampled before nivolumab (anti-PD-1) treatment. V and J are TRBV5-1 and TRBJ2-2; 7 bases are a match to TRBD1. This receptor was identified in a person aged 35-79 years with oral cavity squamous cell carcinoma. CDR3: CASSLEGGWDTGELFF. CDR3 nucleotide sequence: TGCGCCAGCAGCTTGGAAGGGGGCTGGGACACCGGGGAGCTGTTTTTT.